Sequencing of this TCR beta chain was carried out in a study of shared clonotypes between healthy human individuals. Points from the study as a whole: What naive subsets generally showed was a larger estimated richness than memory subsets showed. Donors were few, which limited the genetic and exposure-history diversity represented. Between several donors, naive CD4 clonotypes were shared at a level of about 5%.

Selected positively for CCR7 and CD45RO-negative, naive CD8 cells excluded terminally differentiated effector memory CD45RA+ cells. Concerning this clone itself: Antigen: not known.

Germline CDR1 reads SEHNR; CDR2 reads FQNEAQ (reference sequence). V was pared by 1 base and J by 6 bases, with 12 bases between. CDR3 length: 14 residues. Profiled with immunoSEQ multiplex PCR; TCRdb holds only in-frame clones, not every one. The sample has some 1,900,000 clones, less than 95% seen once; the top ten hold around 1.2%. The TCR originated in a man younger than 35 in good health. Material for sequencing was naive CD8+ T cells sorted from blood. The chain uses TRBV7-9 and TRBJ1-1; D is ambiguous. CDR3 region: CASSLDSVAAEAFF. CDR3 coding DNA: TGTGCCAGCAGCTTAGATTCTGTTGCGGCTGAAGCTTTCTTT. Drawing the rest from reference TRBV7-9 and TRBJ1-1, the complete variable domain is DTGVSQNPRHKITKRGQNVTFRCDPISEHNRLYWYRQTLGQGPEFLTYFQNEAQLEKSRLLSDRFSAERPKGSFSTLEIQRTEQGDSAMYLCASSLDSVAAEAFFGQGTRLTVV.